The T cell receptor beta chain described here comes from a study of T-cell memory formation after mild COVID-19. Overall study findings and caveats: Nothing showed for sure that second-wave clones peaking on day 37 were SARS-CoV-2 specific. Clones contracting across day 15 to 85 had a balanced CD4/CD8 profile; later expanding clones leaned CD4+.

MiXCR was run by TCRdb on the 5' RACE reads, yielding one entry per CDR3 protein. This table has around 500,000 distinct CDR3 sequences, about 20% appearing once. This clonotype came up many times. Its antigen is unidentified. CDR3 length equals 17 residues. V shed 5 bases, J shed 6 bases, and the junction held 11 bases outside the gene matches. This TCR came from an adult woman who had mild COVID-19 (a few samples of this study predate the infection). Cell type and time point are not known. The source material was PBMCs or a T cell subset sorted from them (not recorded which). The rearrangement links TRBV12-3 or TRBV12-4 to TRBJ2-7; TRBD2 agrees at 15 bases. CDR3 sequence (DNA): TGTGCCAGCAGTCAAAGGACTAGCGGGAGGGGGGCCGCCGAGCAGTACTTC. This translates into CASSQRTSGRGAAEQYF.